This TCR beta chain was obtained from a study of blood T cell repertoires in COVID-19. Study-level background: T cells, B-cell-depleted T cells, or PBMCs provided the cDNA or gDNA that served as material.

In germline, CDR1 is SQVTM, CDR2 ANQGSEA. CDR3 size: 12 residues. Trimming pared 7 bases from V and 0 bases from J, leaving 7 bases between. Original handling: It was from reference gene primer amplification that nucleated cell counts were estimated. Sequenced by immunoSEQ multiplex PCR; TCRdb stores in-frame clones only, minus some. That table is the source of V, J and clone size, and D and trimming were worked out from the DNA. The data hold some 50,000 clones, with 86% observed a single time. The rearrangement joins TRBV29-1 to TRBJ1-5, with no clear D. This receptor was identified in an older woman with acute or convalescent COVID-19. Sequencing used peripheral blood. The CDR3 reads CSAGDSNQPQHF. The CDR3 nucleotides read TGCAGCGCCGGGGATAGCAATCAGCCCCAGCATTTT.